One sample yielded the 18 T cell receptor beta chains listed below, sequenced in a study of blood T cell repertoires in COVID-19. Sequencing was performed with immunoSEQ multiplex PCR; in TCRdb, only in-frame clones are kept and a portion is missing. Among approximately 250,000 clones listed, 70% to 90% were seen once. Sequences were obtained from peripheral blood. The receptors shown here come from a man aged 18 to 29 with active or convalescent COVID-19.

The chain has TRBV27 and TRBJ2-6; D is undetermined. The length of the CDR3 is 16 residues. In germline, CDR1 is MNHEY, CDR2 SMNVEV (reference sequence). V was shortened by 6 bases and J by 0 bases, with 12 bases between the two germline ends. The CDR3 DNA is TGTGCCAGCAGCCCGCAGCTAGGCTCTGGGGCCAACGTCCTGACTTTC. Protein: CASSPQLGSGANVLTF.

CDR3 residues: CAISELGGQETQYF. The DNA for the CDR3 is TGTGCCATCAGTGAACTGGGAGGACAAGAGACCCAGTACTTC. The chain has TRBV10-3 and TRBJ2-5; D perhaps matches TRBD2 (6 bases). The germline gives CDR1 ENHRY, CDR2 SYGVKD. V was pared by 3 bases and J by 2 bases, with 10 bases between. CDR3 length equals 14 residues.

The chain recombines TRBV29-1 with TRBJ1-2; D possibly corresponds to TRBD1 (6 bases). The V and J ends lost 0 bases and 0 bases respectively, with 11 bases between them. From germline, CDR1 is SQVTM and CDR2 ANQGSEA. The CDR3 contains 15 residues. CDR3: CSVEERDRSNYGYTF. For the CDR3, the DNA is TGCAGCGTTGAAGAAAGAGACAGGTCTAACTATGGCTACACCTTC.

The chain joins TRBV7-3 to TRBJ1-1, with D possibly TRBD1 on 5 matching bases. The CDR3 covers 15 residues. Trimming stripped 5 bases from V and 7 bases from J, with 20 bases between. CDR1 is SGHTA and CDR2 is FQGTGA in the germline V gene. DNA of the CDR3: TGTGCCAGCAGCCCAACCCATTCGGACATTTTTGAAGCTTTCTTT. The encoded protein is CASSPTHSDIFEAFF.

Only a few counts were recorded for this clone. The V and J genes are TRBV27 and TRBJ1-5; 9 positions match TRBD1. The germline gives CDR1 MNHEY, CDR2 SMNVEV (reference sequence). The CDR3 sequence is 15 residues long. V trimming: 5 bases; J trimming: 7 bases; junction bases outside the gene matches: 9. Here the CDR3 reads CASSQNRGLVQPQHF. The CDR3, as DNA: TGTGCCAGCAGTCAAAACAGGGGGCTAGTCCAGCCCCAGCATTTT.

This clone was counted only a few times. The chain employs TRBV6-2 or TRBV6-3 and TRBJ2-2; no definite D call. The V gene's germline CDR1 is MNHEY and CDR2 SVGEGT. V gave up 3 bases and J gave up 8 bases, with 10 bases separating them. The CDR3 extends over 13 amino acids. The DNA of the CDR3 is TGTGCCAGCAGTTATCAACTCGGGGGGGAGCTGTTTTTT. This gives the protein CASSYQLGGELFF.

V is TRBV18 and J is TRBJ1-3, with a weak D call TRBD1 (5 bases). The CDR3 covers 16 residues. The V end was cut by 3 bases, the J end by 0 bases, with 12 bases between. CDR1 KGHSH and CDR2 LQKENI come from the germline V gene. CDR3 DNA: TGTGCCAGCTCACCGTCCGACAGTGCCTCTGGAAACACCATATATTTT. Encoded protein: CASSPSDSASGNTIYF.

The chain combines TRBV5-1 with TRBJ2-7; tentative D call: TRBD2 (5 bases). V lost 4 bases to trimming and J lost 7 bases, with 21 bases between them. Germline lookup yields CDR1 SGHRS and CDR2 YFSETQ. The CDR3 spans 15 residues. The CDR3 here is CASSEGRGRFAEQYF. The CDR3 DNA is TGCGCCAGCAGCGAGGGCCGCGGTCGATTTGCGGAGCAGTACTTC.

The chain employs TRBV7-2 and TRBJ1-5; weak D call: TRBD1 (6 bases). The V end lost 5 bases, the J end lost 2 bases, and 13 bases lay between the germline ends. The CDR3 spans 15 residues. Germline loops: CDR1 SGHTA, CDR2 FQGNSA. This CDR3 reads CASSRGGRGNQPQHF. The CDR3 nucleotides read TGTGCCAGCAGCAGGGGGGGCAGGGGCAATCAGCCCCAGCATTTT.

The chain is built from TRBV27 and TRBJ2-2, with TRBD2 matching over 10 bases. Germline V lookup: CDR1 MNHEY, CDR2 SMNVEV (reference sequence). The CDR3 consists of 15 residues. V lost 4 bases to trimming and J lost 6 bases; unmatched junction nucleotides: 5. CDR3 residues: CASSSVAGGSGELFF. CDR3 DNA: TGTGCCAGCAGTTCCGTAGCGGGAGGATCCGGGGAGCTGTTTTTT.

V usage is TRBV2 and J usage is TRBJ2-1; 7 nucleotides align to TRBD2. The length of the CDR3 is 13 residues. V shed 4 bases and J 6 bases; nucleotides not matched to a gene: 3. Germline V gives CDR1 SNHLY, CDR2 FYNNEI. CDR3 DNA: TGTGCCAGCAGTGCCTTAGCGGGCAATGAGCAGTTCTTC. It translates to CASSALAGNEQFF.

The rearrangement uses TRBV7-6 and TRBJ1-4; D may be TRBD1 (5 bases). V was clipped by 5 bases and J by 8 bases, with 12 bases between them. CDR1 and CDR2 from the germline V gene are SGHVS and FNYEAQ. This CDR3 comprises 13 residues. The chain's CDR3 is CASSPSGGEKLFF. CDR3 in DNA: TGTGCCAGCAGCCCCTCGGGGGGGGAAAAACTGTTTTTT.

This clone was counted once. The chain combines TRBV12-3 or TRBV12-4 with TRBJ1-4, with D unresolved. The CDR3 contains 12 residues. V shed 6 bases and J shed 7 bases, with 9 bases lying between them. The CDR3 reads CASRVYSEKLFF. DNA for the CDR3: TGTGCCAGCAGAGTTTATAGTGAAAAACTGTTTTTT.

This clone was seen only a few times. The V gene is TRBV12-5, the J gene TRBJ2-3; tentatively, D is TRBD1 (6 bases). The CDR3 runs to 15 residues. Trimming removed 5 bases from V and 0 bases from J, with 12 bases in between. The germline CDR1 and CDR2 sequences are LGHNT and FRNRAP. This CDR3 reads CASGPGTFSTDTQYF. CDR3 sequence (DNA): TGTGCTAGTGGTCCAGGGACATTTAGCACAGATACGCAGTATTTT.

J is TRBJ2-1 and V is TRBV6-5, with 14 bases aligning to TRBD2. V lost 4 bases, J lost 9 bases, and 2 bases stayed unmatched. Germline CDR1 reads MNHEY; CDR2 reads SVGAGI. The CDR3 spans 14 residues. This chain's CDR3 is CASSFGTSGSEQFF. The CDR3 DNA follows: TGTGCCAGCAGTTTTGGGACTAGCGGGAGTGAGCAGTTCTTC.

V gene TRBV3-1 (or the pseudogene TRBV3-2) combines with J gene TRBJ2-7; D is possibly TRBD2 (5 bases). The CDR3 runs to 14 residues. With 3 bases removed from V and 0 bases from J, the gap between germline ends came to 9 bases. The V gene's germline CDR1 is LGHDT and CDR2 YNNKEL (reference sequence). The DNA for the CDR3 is TGTGCCAGCAGCCAGGACTCGAGCTCCTACGAGCAGTACTTC. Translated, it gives CASSQDSSSYEQYF.

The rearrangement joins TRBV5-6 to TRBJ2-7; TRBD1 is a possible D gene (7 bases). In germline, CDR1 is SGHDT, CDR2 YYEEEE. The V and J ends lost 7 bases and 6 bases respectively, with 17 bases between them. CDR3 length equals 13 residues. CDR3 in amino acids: CASVRGPGGEQYF. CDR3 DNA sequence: TGTGCCAGCGTCCGGGGGCCAGGGGGCGAGCAGTACTTC.

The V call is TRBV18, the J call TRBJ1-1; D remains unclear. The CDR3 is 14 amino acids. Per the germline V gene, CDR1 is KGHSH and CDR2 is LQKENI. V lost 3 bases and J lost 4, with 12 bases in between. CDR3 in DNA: TGTGCCAGCTCACCGCTTGAGGTCCCCACTGAAGCTTTCTTT. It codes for CASSPLEVPTEAFF.